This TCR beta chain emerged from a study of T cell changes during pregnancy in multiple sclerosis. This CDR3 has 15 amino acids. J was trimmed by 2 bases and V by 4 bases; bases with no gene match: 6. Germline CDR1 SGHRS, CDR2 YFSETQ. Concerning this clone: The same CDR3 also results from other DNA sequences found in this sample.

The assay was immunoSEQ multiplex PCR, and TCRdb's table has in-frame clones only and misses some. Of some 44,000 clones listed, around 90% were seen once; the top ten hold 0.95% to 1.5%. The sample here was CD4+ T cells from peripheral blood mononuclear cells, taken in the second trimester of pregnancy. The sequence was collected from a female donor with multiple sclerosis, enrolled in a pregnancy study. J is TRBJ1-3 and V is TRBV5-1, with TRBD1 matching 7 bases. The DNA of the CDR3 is TGCGCCAGCAGCAATCGAACAGGGGCTGGAAACACCATATATTTT. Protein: CASSNRTGAGNTIYF.